This T cell receptor (beta chain) was recorded in a study of blood T cell repertoires in COVID-19. V lost 3 bases, J lost 6 bases, and 10 bases stayed unmatched. Germline-derived CDR1 and CDR2 are DFQATT and SNEGSKA (reference sequence). The CDR3 runs to 16 residues. As handled by the study authors: Researchers report that nucleated cell counts were estimated from reference gene primer amplification. TCRdb keeps only in-frame clones here, not all; method: immunoSEQ multiplex PCR. The DNA was the basis for D and trimming; V, J and clone size are from that table. The sample lists about 240,000 clones, around 84% occurring once.

The rearrangement uses TRBV20-1 and TRBJ2-1; TRBD2 agrees at 11 bases. The sequenced material came from peripheral blood. This receptor was taken from a woman younger than 35 with acute or convalescent COVID-19. DNA of the CDR3: TGCAGTGCTAGTACACTAGCGGGAGATATCGGCAATGAGCAGTTCTTC. This translates into CSASTLAGDIGNEQFF.